The next 27 T cell receptor beta chains were all read from a single sample in a study of OX40 agonist ivuxolimab in advanced cancers. Produced via immunoSEQ multiplex PCR; TCRdb's table is partial and in-frame only. The table has about 82,000 clones, 75% to 95% seen once. This material consisted of CD4+ or CD8+ T cells sorted from blood, taken in a trial of the OX40 agonist ivuxolimab. These receptors originate from an adult with an advanced solid tumor such as melanoma, head and neck, liver or kidney cancer.

The rearrangement uses TRBV10-3 and TRBJ2-3; 12 bases fit TRBD2. The CDR3 length is 14 residues. Trimming removed 10 bases from V and 6 bases from J; junction bases left unmatched: 8. The germline V gene has CDR1 ENHRY and CDR2 SYGVKD. The CDR3 DNA reads TGTGCCACCCACCGGACTAGCGGGATGGATACGCAGTATTTT. Protein sequence: CATHRTSGMDTQYF.

This clone appeared a single time. The chain uses TRBV4-2 and TRBJ2-7; D ambiguous. This CDR3 spans 14 amino acids. The germline V gene has CDR1 LGHNA and CDR2 YNFKEQ. Trimming shortened V by 4 bases and J by 4 bases, and 14 bases separated the two germline ends. The CDR3 spells CASSRDRSGYEQYF. The CDR3 nucleotides are TGTGCCAGCAGCCGAGACCGGTCTGGGTACGAGCAGTACTTC.

This clone was found a few times. This chain uses TRBV4-1 with TRBJ2-3; D gene uncertain. Germline values: CDR1 MGHRA, CDR2 YSYEKL. The CDR3 has 15 residues. V was pared by 4 bases and J by 1 base, with 12 bases between. Here the CDR3 DNA reads TGCGCCAGCAGCCCCCGCGACGGGCGCACAGATACGCAGTATTTT. It encodes CASSPRDGRTDTQYF.

This chain connects TRBV4-3 to TRBJ1-5; 8 nucleotides agree with TRBD1. CDR3 length equals 17 residues. CDR1 LGHNA and CDR2 YSLEER come from the germline V gene. With V trimmed by 3 bases and J by 4 bases, 11 bases remained unmatched. The CDR3 DNA sequence: TGCGCCAGCAGCCATTACCCCAGGGGGCTGAGGAATCAGCCCCAGCATTTT. This sequence encodes CASSHYPRGLRNQPQHF.

The CDR3 loop reads CASSESRTKETQYF. In DNA, the CDR3 is TGTGCCAGCAGTGAATCTAGGACCAAAGAGACCCAGTACTTC. The chain links TRBV6-1 to TRBJ2-5; D gene uncertain. Looked up from germline, CDR1 is MNHNS and CDR2 is SASEGT. CDR3 length: 14 residues. Between the trimmed V and J ends, which lost 2 bases and 3 bases, there was a span of 10 bases.

The chain has TRBV28 and TRBJ2-3; D gene uncertain. Trimming took 6 bases from V and 9 from J, leaving 13 bases between them. The CDR3 totals 12 residues. Germline CDR1 reads MDHEN; CDR2 reads SYDVKM. CDR3 protein: CASRGRRQTQYF. The CDR3 DNA reads as TGTGCCAGCAGAGGGCGGCGCCAAACGCAGTATTTT.

DNA for the CDR3: TGTGCCAGCAGCTTTAGGGGGGGCGAGCAGTACTTC. This sequence encodes CASSFRGGEQYF. The chain carries TRBV11-3 and TRBJ2-7; D is perhaps TRBD2 (7 bases). Trimming cost V 3 bases and J 6 bases, with 9 bases left between them. CDR1 and CDR2 from the germline V gene are SGHNT and YENEEA. The CDR3 has 12 residues.

This chain links TRBV5-1 with TRBJ2-2; the D is unclear. The CDR3 is 15 residues long. Germline V gene lookup returns CDR1 SGHRS and CDR2 YFSETQ. V dropped 4 bases and J dropped 0 bases, with 10 bases sitting between them. Written as DNA, the CDR3 is TGCGCCAGCAGCAAAACGGCTACGAACACCGGGGAGCTGTTTTTT. This encodes CASSKTATNTGELFF. Looking up the rest from reference TRBV5-1 and TRBJ2-2 gives the full variable domain: KAGVTQTPRYLIKTRGQQVTLSCSPISGHRSVSWYQQTPGQGLQFLFEYFSETQRNKGNFPGRFSGRQFSNSRSEMNVSTLELGDSALYLCASSKTATNTGELFFGEGSRLTVL.

The CDR3 reads CASSFRLATRSGANVLTF. The CDR3 nucleotides are TGTGCCAGCAGTTTCAGACTAGCTACCAGGTCTGGGGCCAACGTCCTGACTTTC. The chain carries TRBV28 and TRBJ2-6, with TRBD2 matching over 7 bases. J was trimmed by 1 base and V by 3 bases; bases with no gene match: 9. This CDR3 is 18 amino acids long. Germline V gives CDR1 MDHEN, CDR2 SYDVKM. Filled out from reference TRBV28 and TRBJ2-6, the complete variable domain reads DVKVTQSSRYLVKRTGEKVFLECVQDMDHENMFWYRQDPGLGLRLIYFSYDVKMKEKGDIPEGYSVSREKKERFSLILESASTNQTSMYLCASSFRLATRSGANVLTFGAGSRLTVL.

Only one count was recorded for this clone. The chain couples TRBV6-5 to TRBJ2-3; 8 nucleotides align to TRBD1. V trimming: 3 bases; J trimming: 3 bases; junction bases outside the gene matches: 5. The CDR3 runs 15 residues. CDR1 MNHEY and CDR2 SVGAGI come from the germline V gene. CDR3: CASSYRTGKTDTQYF. The CDR3 DNA reads TGTGCCAGCAGTTATCGGACAGGGAAGACAGATACGCAGTATTTT.

The rearrangement links TRBV28 to TRBJ2-3; possible D gene TRBD1, 6 bases. Trimming took 4 bases from V and 4 from J, leaving 12 bases between them. Germline CDR1 MDHEN, CDR2 SYDVKM. The CDR3 is 14 residues long. In nucleotides, the CDR3 is TGTGCCAGCAGTTACTGGGGGCAGGCAGATACGCAGTATTTT. It encodes CASSYWGQADTQYF. Full variable domain (remainder filled in from reference TRBV28 and TRBJ2-3): DVKVTQSSRYLVKRTGEKVFLECVQDMDHENMFWYRQDPGLGLRLIYFSYDVKMKEKGDIPEGYSVSREKKERFSLILESASTNQTSMYLCASSYWGQADTQYFGPGTRLTVL.

This sequence joins TRBV29-1 and TRBJ2-1; no definite D call. The CDR3 has 12 amino acids. The V and J ends lost 3 bases and 7 bases respectively, with 10 bases between them. Germline V lookup: CDR1 SQVTM, CDR2 ANQGSEA. Written as DNA, the CDR3 is TGCAGCGTTGACATGGTCGGTAATGAGCAGTTCTTC. This gives the protein CSVDMVGNEQFF.

The genes are TRBV2 and TRBJ2-1; D may be TRBD1 (6 bases). The germline CDR1 and CDR2 sequences are SNHLY and FYNNEI. CDR3 length: 18 amino acids. Trimming removed 5 bases from V and 0 bases from J, with 20 bases in between. Written as DNA, the CDR3 is TGTGCCAGCAGTCGGTATTCCAGGGGCCTAAGCTCCTACAATGAGCAGTTCTTC. Its translation is CASSRYSRGLSSYNEQFF.

This rearrangement joins TRBV7-8 to TRBJ2-1, with 8 bases lining up with TRBD1. The CDR3 covers 16 residues. V shed 1 base, J shed 9 bases, and the junction held 11 bases outside the gene matches. CDR1 and CDR2 (germline): SGHVS, FQNEAQ. CDR3: CASSLGPGGLAAEQFF. DNA for the CDR3: TGTGCCAGCAGCTTAGGGCCAGGGGGCCTGGCTGCTGAGCAGTTCTTC.

The chain combines TRBV19 with TRBJ2-1, with 8 bases that match TRBD2. With V trimmed by 3 bases and J by 1 base, 2 bases remained unmatched. Germline V gene lookup returns CDR1 LNHDA and CDR2 SQIVND (reference sequence). This CDR3 comprises 15 residues. CDR3 sequence reads: CASSMGGRSYNEQFF. The CDR3 coding sequence is TGTGCCAGTAGTATGGGCGGGAGGTCCTACAATGAGCAGTTCTTC.

The CDR3 bases are TGTGCCAGCCGAGGCAACAGGTCCCCCCAAGAGACCCAGTACTTC. It encodes CASRGNRSPQETQYF. The rearrangement uses TRBV6-6 and TRBJ2-5, with a possible D match to TRBD1 (5 bases). CDR1 and CDR2 (germline): MNHNY, SVGAGI (reference sequence). The CDR3 runs to 15 residues. The V gene lost 8 bases and the J gene lost 1 base, with 17 bases spanning the gap.

V and J are TRBV27 and TRBJ2-3, with TRBD2 identical over 8 bases. In germline, CDR1 is MNHEY, CDR2 SMNVEV (reference sequence). The CDR3 sequence is 14 residues long. After removal of 7 bases from V and 4 bases from J, the junction contained 7 bases not matched to a gene. The DNA for the CDR3 is TGTGCCAGCACGGCGGGAGGAGGGGCAGATACGCAGTATTTT. As protein: CASTAGGGADTQYF.

About this clone itself: The germline gene is not matched at one end of the junction; a read error may be the cause. This sequence joins TRBV30 and TRBJ2-7; 10 bases align to TRBD2. The CDR3 covers 12 residues. The germline V gene encodes CDR1 GTSNPN and CDR2 SVGIG (reference sequence). CDR3 residues: CTWSSSGSEQYF. As DNA, the CDR3 is TGTACCTGGAGTTCTAGCGGGAGCGAGCAGTACTTC.

The V and J genes are TRBV18 and TRBJ1-1; D is unresolved. The V gene lost 2 bases and the J gene lost 4 bases, with 14 bases spanning the gap. The CDR3 loop spans 15 amino acids. The germline CDR1 and CDR2 sequences are KGHSH and LQKENI. CDR3 coding DNA: TGTGCCAGCTCACCAAGCCGAACGGGTAGCACTGAAGCTTTCTTT. Translation: CASSPSRTGSTEAFF.

The J gene is TRBJ2-2, the V gene TRBV9; D is unclear. Trimming stripped 3 bases from V and 8 bases from J, with 8 bases between. CDR3 size: 12 residues. CDR1 and CDR2 from the germline V gene are SGDLS and YYNGEE. CDR3 bases: TGTGCCAGCAGCGCGGTTCAAGGGGAGCTGTTTTTT. Its protein product is CASSAVQGELFF.

This chain uses TRBV5-1 with TRBJ1-5, with D possibly TRBD1 on 5 matching bases. The length of the CDR3 is 15 residues. Germline lookup yields CDR1 SGHRS and CDR2 YFSETQ. The ends were cut back, 0 bases at V and 7 bases at J, with 14 bases in the middle. This chain's CDR3 is CASSLDGTPRQPQHF. The CDR3 DNA sequence: TGCGCCAGCAGCTTGGATGGGACCCCGAGACAGCCCCAGCATTTT.

The chain links TRBV27 to TRBJ1-4; no firm D call. V was trimmed by 0 bases and J by 2 bases, leaving 7 bases between them. CDR1 and CDR2 from the germline V gene are MNHEY and SMNVEV (reference sequence). The CDR3 contains 15 residues. Here the CDR3 DNA reads TGTGCCAGCAGTTTATCGAGCCGGACTAATGAAAAACTGTTTTTT. It yields the protein CASSLSSRTNEKLFF.

The V and J genes are TRBV19 and TRBJ1-5, with D maybe TRBD1 (6 bases). The CDR3 extends over 16 amino acids. V lost 5 bases, J lost 0 bases, and 14 bases lay in between. Germline CDR1 LNHDA, CDR2 SQIVND (reference sequence). CDR3 residues: CASSSRTELSNQPQHF. CDR3 bases: TGTGCCAGTAGTTCGAGGACAGAGCTTAGCAATCAGCCCCAGCATTTT.

Only a few counts were recorded for this clone. This sequence joins TRBV9 and TRBJ1-5; tentative D call: TRBD1 (5 bases). The CDR3 loop spans 15 amino acids. Germline lookup yields CDR1 SGDLS and CDR2 YYNGEE. V gave up 0 bases and J gave up 7 bases, with 14 bases separating them. The DNA for the CDR3 is TGTGCCAGCAGCGTAGATGGGGCACGTTACCAGCCCCAGCATTTT. Its translation is CASSVDGARYQPQHF.

The CDR3 DNA reads as TGTGCCAGCAGCGCCGGGACAGGGCCCTACGAGCAGTACTTC. It encodes CASSAGTGPYEQYF. This chain uses TRBV2 with TRBJ2-7, with TRBD1 matching over 9 bases. Germline V gene data show CDR1 as SNHLY and CDR2 as FYNNEI. After removal of 6 bases from V and 2 bases from J, the junction contained 5 bases not matched to a gene. The CDR3 has 14 residues. Full variable domain (rest looked up from reference TRBV2 and TRBJ2-7): EPEVTQTPSHQVTQMGQEVILRCVPISNHLYFYWYRQILGQKVEFLVSFYNNEISEKSEIFDDQFSVERPDGSNFTLKIRSTKLEDSAMYFCASSAGTGPYEQYFGPGTRLTVT.

The CDR3 coding sequence is TGTGCCAGCAGCTTTCCCCGCCAGCGGGAGGACCTCGGTTATACGCAGTATTTT. Its protein product is CASSFPRQREDLGYTQYF. The chain carries TRBV7-9 and TRBJ2-3; 9 bases agree with TRBD2. This CDR3 is 18 amino acids long. Per germline, CDR1 SEHNR and CDR2 FQNEAQ (reference sequence). Trimming at V came to 3 bases and at J to 7 bases, leaving 17 bases not matched to a gene.

The rearrangement uses TRBV7-9 and TRBJ1-4; 7 bases are a match to TRBD1. In germline, CDR1 is SEHNR, CDR2 FQNEAQ (reference sequence). J was trimmed by 8 bases and V by 1 base; bases with no gene match: 1. The CDR3 length is 13 residues. This chain's CDR3 is CASSLGDREKLFF. The CDR3 DNA follows: TGTGCCAGCAGCTTAGGGGACAGAGAAAAACTGTTTTTT.